This TCR beta chain appears in the sequencing data of a study of blood T cells in healthy people across ages. V was pared by 3 bases and J by 6 bases, with 5 bases of the junction left unmatched. The CDR3 runs to 15 residues. CDR1 and CDR2 (germline): SGHTA, FQGNSA. Study-wide results and caveats: Because donor CMV status was unknown, expanded clonotype changes were possibly confounded.

Primers used in a second PCR of about 7 to 12 cycles were a sample-barcoded 5' primer and a J-beta primer mix. Each sample provided no less than 2.5 million CDR3-containing paired-end reads. Each CDR3 protein gets one entry after TCRdb re-called the 5' RACE reads with MiXCR. The sample carries 800,000 to 1,300,000 distinct CDR3 sequences, approximately 25% recorded once. To note about this clonotype: Its matching antigen is unknown.

These data also formed part of another study, on T cells of mothers and their children.

This receptor was obtained from a girl aged 2-10 years in good health. The V gene is TRBV7-2, the J gene TRBJ2-3, with 11 nucleotides matching TRBD2. Sequencing was done on a sample of blood. The CDR3 region is CASSFSGRGYDTQYF. DNA for the CDR3: TGTGCCAGCAGCTTTAGCGGGAGGGGTTACGATACGCAGTATTTT.